Following are 22 T cell receptor beta chains from one sample sequenced in a study of cytomegalovirus exposure and HLA in healthy donors. Sequencing was performed with immunoSEQ multiplex PCR; in TCRdb, only in-frame clones are kept and a portion is missing. The profile shows about 170,000 clones, about 96% of them singletons. Sequencing used PBMCs. The receptors stem from a woman under 30 in good health and CMV-seronegative.

This chain connects TRBV7-2 to TRBJ2-7, with D possibly matching TRBD2 (6 bases). The CDR3 consists of 16 residues. The ends were cut back, 5 bases at V and 2 bases at J, with 19 bases in the middle. CDR1 SGHTA and CDR2 FQGNSA come from the germline V gene. CDR3 residues: CASSDVGSSDPYEQYF. The CDR3 DNA is TGTGCCAGCAGCGACGTCGGTTCTAGCGACCCCTACGAGCAGTACTTC.

V gene TRBV6-5 combines with J gene TRBJ1-3; a possible D gene is TRBD1 (6 bases). The CDR3 has 15 residues. Trimming took 6 bases from V and 0 from J, leaving 12 bases between them. Germline-derived CDR1 and CDR2 are MNHEY and SVGAGI. The CDR3 loop is CASSLQGPSGNTIYF. CDR3 nucleotides: TGTGCCAGCAGCCTACAGGGCCCCTCTGGAAACACCATATATTTT.

The chain is built from TRBV6-1 and TRBJ1-1; TRBD1 aligns across 11 bases. The CDR3 sequence is 15 residues long. V shed 6 bases and J 3 bases; nucleotides not matched to a gene: 6. Germline V lookup: CDR1 MNHNS, CDR2 SASEGT. The CDR3 DNA reads as TGTGCCAGCAGCGGACAGGGGGCTAGAGACACTGAAGCTTTCTTT. Its translation is CASSGQGARDTEAFF.

This clone occurred a few times. The V call is TRBV11-1, the J call TRBJ1-1; 11 positions agree with TRBD1. The germline gives CDR1 SGHAT, CDR2 FQDESV (reference sequence). After removal of 5 bases from V and 6 bases from J, the junction contained 14 bases not matched to a gene. This CDR3 has 17 amino acids. CDR3 DNA: TGTGCCAGCAGCCCCCGGACAGGGGGCGCGAGAACGCCTGAAGCTTTCTTT. It encodes CASSPRTGGARTPEAFF.

This clone was recorded once. The chain recombines TRBV5-6 with TRBJ2-2, with D tentatively TRBD1 (6 bases). CDR1 and CDR2 (germline): SGHDT, YYEEEE. The CDR3 loop spans 14 amino acids. V was cut by 4 bases and J by 1 base, with 8 bases left in between. In nucleotides, the CDR3 is TGTGCCAGCAGCCCGACAGGGAACACCGGGGAGCTGTTTTTT. Residues: CASSPTGNTGELFF. Variable domain in full (rest from reference TRBV5-6 and TRBJ2-2): DAGVTQSPTHLIKTRGQQVTLRCSPKSGHDTVSWYQQALGQGPQFIFQYYEEEERQRGNFPDRFSGHQFPNYSSELNVNALLLGDSALYLCASSPTGNTGELFFGEGSRLTVL.

J is TRBJ1-1 and V is TRBV4-1; 11 bases map to TRBD1. The CDR3 totals 14 residues. The V segment lost 3 bases and the J segment 5 bases; nucleotides outside the gene matches: 2. Germline assignment: CDR1 MGHRA and CDR2 YSYEKL. DNA of the CDR3: TGCGCCAGCAGCCAGGACAGGGGGCCGACTGAAGCTTTCTTT. Residues: CASSQDRGPTEAFF.

V and J are TRBV27 and TRBJ2-5; 7 positions match TRBD1. V lost 5 bases and J lost 5; bases outside the gene matches: 11. Per germline, CDR1 MNHEY and CDR2 SMNVEV (reference sequence). The CDR3 runs 15 residues. CDR3 coding DNA: TGTGCCAGCAGTCCGCAGACAGGGTCACAGGAGACCCAGTACTTC. Translated: CASSPQTGSQETQYF.

J is TRBJ1-2 and V is TRBV11-2; 7 nucleotides match TRBD1. The germline gives CDR1 SGHAT, CDR2 FQNNGV. The CDR3 is 15 residues long. The V and J ends lost 5 bases and 5 bases, in that order; junction bases with no gene match: 11. As DNA, the CDR3 is TGTGCCAGCAGCCCTCCCACAGGACAGGTATATGGCTACACCTTC. Its translation is CASSPPTGQVYGYTF.

This rearrangement joins TRBV20-1 to TRBJ2-3; D remains unclear. The CDR3 length is 11 residues. The germline CDR1 and CDR2 sequences are DFQATT and SNEGSKA (reference sequence). With 3 bases removed from V and 3 bases from J, the gap between germline ends came to 4 bases. The CDR3 region has the DNA TGCAGTGCTAGGCAGACAGATACGCAGTATTTT. Amino acid sequence: CSARQTDTQYF.

The rearrangement links TRBV7-3 to TRBJ2-2; no clear D gene. The V and J ends lost 5 bases and 1 base respectively, with 8 bases between them. Germline CDR1 is SGHTA and CDR2 is FQGTGA. The CDR3 is 14 residues long. The chain's CDR3 is CASSRLGNTGELFF. The DNA of the CDR3 is TGTGCCAGCAGCCGACTGGGGAACACCGGGGAGCTGTTTTTT.

The V gene is TRBV5-1, the J gene TRBJ1-3, with 7 bases lining up with TRBD1. This CDR3 contains 14 residues. The V gene end was trimmed by 5 bases and the J gene end by 4 bases; junction bases not matched to a gene: 6. Germline values: CDR1 SGHRS, CDR2 YFSETQ. CDR3 coding DNA: TGCGCCAGCAGTACACAGGGGAGCGGAAACACCATATATTTT. The encoded protein is CASSTQGSGNTIYF.

This clone has a single count. The chain joins TRBV7-3 to TRBJ2-1, with 10 bases identical to TRBD2. CDR1 and CDR2 from the germline V gene are SGHTA and FQGTGA. CDR3 length: 15 amino acids. V lost 6 bases and J lost 9; bases outside the gene matches: 11. CDR3 DNA: TGTGCCAGCAGTGGAAAAGCGGGGGGGCTGGGTGAGCAGTTCTTC. Translated: CASSGKAGGLGEQFF.

The CDR3 DNA follows: TGTGCCAGCAGTGGACCGGGACTCAGCACAGATACGCAGTATTTT. This encodes CASSGPGLSTDTQYF. The chain joins TRBV6-5 to TRBJ2-3; possible D gene TRBD2, 6 bases. The germline gives CDR1 MNHEY, CDR2 SVGAGI. CDR3 size: 15 residues. The V and J ends lost 5 bases and 0 bases respectively, with 12 bases between them.

The rearrangement joins TRBV2 to TRBJ1-2, with a weak D call TRBD1 (5 bases). V lost 6 bases and J lost 0, with 11 bases in between. Germline CDR1 SNHLY, CDR2 FYNNEI. The CDR3 extends over 14 amino acids. In nucleotides, the CDR3 is TGTGCCAGCAGGGCAGGGTTTTCTAACTATGGCTACACCTTC. This codes for CASRAGFSNYGYTF.

This rearrangement joins TRBV11-3 to TRBJ2-2; 7 bases fit TRBD1. This CDR3 is 15 amino acids long. Germline loops: CDR1 SGHNT, CDR2 YENEEA. The V segment lost 4 bases and the J segment 1 base; nucleotides outside the gene matches: 3. CDR3 DNA: TGTGCCAGCAGCTCCGGGACAGTGAACACCGGGGAGCTGTTTTTT. It specifies CASSSGTVNTGELFF. Full variable domain (rest looked up from reference TRBV11-3 and TRBJ2-2): EAGVVQSPRYKIIEKKQPVAFWCNPISGHNTLYWYLQNLGQGPELLIRYENEEAVDDSQLPKDRFSAERLKGVDSTLKIQPAELGDSAVYLCASSSGTVNTGELFFGEGSRLTVL.

The rearrangement uses TRBV6-1 and TRBJ2-2, with D perhaps matching TRBD1 (5 bases). Germline V gene data show CDR1 as MNHNS and CDR2 as SASEGT. The CDR3 runs to 17 residues. V shed 4 bases and J shed 6 bases, with 21 bases lying between them. CDR3: CASSGPTSGFFAGELFF. For the CDR3, the DNA is TGTGCCAGCAGTGGACCGACTTCAGGGTTTTTCGCCGGGGAGCTGTTTTTT.

V is TRBV5-6 and J is TRBJ2-7, with 7 bases fitting TRBD2. The ends lost 4 bases at V and 4 bases at J; junction bases unmatched: 8. The CDR3 is 14 residues long. The germline V gene encodes CDR1 SGHDT and CDR2 YYEEEE. The CDR3 loop reads CASSTHGGKYEQYF. CDR3 DNA: TGTGCCAGCAGCACGCACGGGGGGAAGTACGAGCAGTACTTC.

V is TRBV13 and J is TRBJ2-7, with 13 bases lining up with TRBD2. CDR3 length: 18 amino acids. The V gene's germline CDR1 is PRHDT and CDR2 FYEKMQ (reference sequence). V dropped 1 base and J dropped 3; count of bases not matched to a gene: 9. The CDR3 is CASSLVGTSGTISYEQYF. CDR3 bases: TGTGCCAGCAGCTTAGTCGGGACTAGCGGGACTATTAGCTACGAGCAGTACTTC.

The genes are TRBV6-6 and TRBJ2-1, with 9 bases matching TRBD2. The germline V gene encodes CDR1 MNHNY and CDR2 SVGAGI (reference sequence). The CDR3 runs 15 residues. J gave up 7 bases and V 7 bases, and 11 bases lay outside the gene matches. CDR3 coding DNA: TGTGCCAGCACCTCCCGGACCAGCGGGGGGAATGAGCAGTTCTTC. Amino acid sequence: CASTSRTSGGNEQFF.

The J gene is TRBJ1-2, the V gene TRBV7-9; D gene unclear. V was shortened by 11 bases and J by 8 bases, with 15 bases between the two germline ends. Germline assignment: CDR1 SEHNR and CDR2 FQNEAQ (reference sequence). There are 11 residues in the CDR3. CDR3 bases: TGTGCCTTATCACCATCGGGGGGCTACACCTTC. This sequence encodes CALSPSGGYTF.

The rearrangement links TRBV19 to TRBJ1-2; TRBD1 aligns across 8 bases. Germline CDR1 reads LNHDA; CDR2 reads SQIVND (reference sequence). The ends lost 5 bases at V and 4 bases at J; junction bases unmatched: 12. The CDR3 runs to 16 residues. Here the CDR3 reads CASSPDDRGASYGYTF. CDR3 bases: TGTGCCAGTAGTCCCGATGACAGGGGCGCCAGCTATGGCTACACCTTC.

J is TRBJ2-2 and V is TRBV7-3, with 10 bases matching TRBD1. CDR1 is SGHTA, CDR2 FQGTGA, per germline. J gave up 5 bases and V 9 bases, and 3 bases lay outside the gene matches. The CDR3 has 13 amino acids. This chain's CDR3 is CASRGQGTGELFF. CDR3 DNA sequence: TGTGCCAGTCGGGGACAGGGGACCGGGGAGCTGTTTTTT. The entire variable domain, with the rest obtained from reference TRBV7-3 and TRBJ2-2, is as follows: GAGVSQTPSNKVTEKGKYVELRCDPISGHTALYWYRQSLGQGPEFLIYFQGTGAADDSGLPNDRFFAVRPEGSVSTLKIQRTERGDSAVYLCASRGQGTGELFFGEGSRLTVL.